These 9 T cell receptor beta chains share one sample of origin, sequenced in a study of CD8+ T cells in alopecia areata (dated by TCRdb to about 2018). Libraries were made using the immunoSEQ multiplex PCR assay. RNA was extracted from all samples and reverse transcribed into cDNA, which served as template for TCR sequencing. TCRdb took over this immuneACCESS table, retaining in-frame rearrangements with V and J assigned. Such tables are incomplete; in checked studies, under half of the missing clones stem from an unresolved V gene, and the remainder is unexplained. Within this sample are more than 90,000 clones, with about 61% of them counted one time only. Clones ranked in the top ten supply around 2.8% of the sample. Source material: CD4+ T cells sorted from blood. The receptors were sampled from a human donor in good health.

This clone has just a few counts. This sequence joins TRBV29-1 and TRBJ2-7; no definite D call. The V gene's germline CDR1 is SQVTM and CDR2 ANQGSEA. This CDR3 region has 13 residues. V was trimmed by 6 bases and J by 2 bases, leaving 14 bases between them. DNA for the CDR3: TGCAGCGTAGCCTGGACGGAAGCCTACGAGCAGTACTTC. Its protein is CSVAWTEAYEQYF.

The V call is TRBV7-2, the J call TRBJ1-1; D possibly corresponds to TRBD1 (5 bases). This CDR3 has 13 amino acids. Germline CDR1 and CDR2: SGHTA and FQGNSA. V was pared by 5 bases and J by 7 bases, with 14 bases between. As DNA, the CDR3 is TGTGCCAGCAGCGACCCGGGGGTCAGTGAAGCTTTCTTT. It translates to CASSDPGVSEAFF.

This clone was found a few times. CDR3 DNA: TGTGCCAGCAGGAGTAATGAAAAACTGTTTTTT. Translation: CASRSNEKLFF. The chain employs TRBV27 and TRBJ1-4; no clear D gene. Germline-derived CDR1 and CDR2 are MNHEY and SMNVEV (reference sequence). CDR3 size: 11 residues. V was trimmed by 6 bases and J by 4 bases, leaving 3 bases between them.

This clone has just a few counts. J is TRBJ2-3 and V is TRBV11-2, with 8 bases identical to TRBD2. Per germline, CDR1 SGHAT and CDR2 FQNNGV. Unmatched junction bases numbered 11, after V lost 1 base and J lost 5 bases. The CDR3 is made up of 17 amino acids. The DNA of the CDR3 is TGTGCCAGCAGCTTAGGCAGGCGAAGCGGGGGTATAGATACGCAGTATTTT. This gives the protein CASSLGRRSGGIDTQYF.

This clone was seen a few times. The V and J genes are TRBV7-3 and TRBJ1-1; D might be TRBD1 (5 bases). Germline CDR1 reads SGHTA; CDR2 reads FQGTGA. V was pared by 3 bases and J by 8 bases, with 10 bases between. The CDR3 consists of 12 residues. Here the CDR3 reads CASSFKGQEAFF. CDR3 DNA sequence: TGTGCCAGCAGCTTCAAGGGGCAGGAAGCTTTCTTT.

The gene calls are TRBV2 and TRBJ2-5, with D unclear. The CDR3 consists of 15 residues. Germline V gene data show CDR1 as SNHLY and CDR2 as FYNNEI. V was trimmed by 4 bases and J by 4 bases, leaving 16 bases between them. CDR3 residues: CASSGDRSVAETQYF. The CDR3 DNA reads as TGTGCCAGCAGTGGAGACCGAAGCGTCGCAGAGACCCAGTACTTC.

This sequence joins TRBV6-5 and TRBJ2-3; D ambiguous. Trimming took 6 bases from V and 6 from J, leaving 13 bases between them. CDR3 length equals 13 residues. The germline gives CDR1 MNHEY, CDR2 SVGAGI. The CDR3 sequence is CASRRTVGDTQYF. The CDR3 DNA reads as TGTGCCAGCAGGCGCACAGTAGGCGATACGCAGTATTTT.

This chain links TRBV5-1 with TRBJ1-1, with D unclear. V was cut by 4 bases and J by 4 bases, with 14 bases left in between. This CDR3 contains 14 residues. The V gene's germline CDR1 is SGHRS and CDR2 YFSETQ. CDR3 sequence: CASSPQVASTEAFF. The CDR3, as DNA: TGCGCCAGCAGCCCGCAGGTGGCTAGCACTGAAGCTTTCTTT.

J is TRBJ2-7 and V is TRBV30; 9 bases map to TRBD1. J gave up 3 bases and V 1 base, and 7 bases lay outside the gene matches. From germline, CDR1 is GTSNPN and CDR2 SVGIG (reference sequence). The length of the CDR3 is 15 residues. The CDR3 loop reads CAWSGGQGILYEQYF. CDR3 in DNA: TGTGCCTGGAGTGGAGGACAGGGGATTCTCTACGAGCAGTACTTC.